This T cell receptor (beta chain) was recorded in a study of response to subunit inactivated influenza vaccine (dated by TCRdb to 2016 to 2019). Study-wide context: Deep quantitative T cell receptor repertoire profiling was used in the study to track responses to a trivalent subunit inactivated influenza vaccine.

The library came from RT-PCR. The reads were generated on an Illumina HiSeq 2500. The public sequencing data were trimmed at Q25 with fastp and processed into clonotypes with MiXCR by TCRdb, which kept only in-frame beta chains. Duplicate CDR3 protein sequences are folded into a single record with the most common DNA and genes. Here the sample has over 800,000 distinct CDR3 sequences; approximately 21% occur a single time. Roughly a tenth of the sample lies in the top ten. From the cysteine up to the phenylalanine, the CDR3 has a length of 15 residues. Only the CDR3 DNA is retained, 45 bases long and in frame from the first base. V is reduced by 5 bases and J by 9 bases, leaving a spacing of 20 bases between them. With respect to this clonotype: Its antigen remains unidentified. No base quality information exists; no much larger clone differs at one position.

Results the study describes overall, beyond this receptor: The authors proposed that each seasonal influenza vaccination may bring in only a limited number of new T cells.

This receptor chain uses TRBV12-3 or TRBV12-4 and TRBJ2-1; the D gene is perhaps TRBD2, on 6 matching bases. This clonotype was sampled from a man aged 50-60 years who received an inactivated influenza vaccine. Donor details come from another sample of the same person, matched by shared clones. The sequenced sample was PBMCs from blood, obtained 5 days after vaccination. The DNA sequence reads TGTGCCAGCAGTCGTGGGGGGAGTTTGTCGGTTGAGCAGTTCTTC. This codes for CASSRGGSLSVEQFF.